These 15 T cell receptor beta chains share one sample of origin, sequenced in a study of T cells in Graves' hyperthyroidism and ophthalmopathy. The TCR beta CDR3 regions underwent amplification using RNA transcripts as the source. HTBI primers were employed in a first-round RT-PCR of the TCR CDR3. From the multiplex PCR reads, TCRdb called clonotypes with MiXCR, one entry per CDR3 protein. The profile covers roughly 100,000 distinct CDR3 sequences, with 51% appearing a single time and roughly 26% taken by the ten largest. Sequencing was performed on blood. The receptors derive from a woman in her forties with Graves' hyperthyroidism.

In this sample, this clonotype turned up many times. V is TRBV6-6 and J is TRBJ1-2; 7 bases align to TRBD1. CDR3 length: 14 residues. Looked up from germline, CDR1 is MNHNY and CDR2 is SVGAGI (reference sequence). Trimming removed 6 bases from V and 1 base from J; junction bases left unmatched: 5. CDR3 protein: CASRGTVFNYGYTF. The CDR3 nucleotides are TGTGCCAGCAGGGGGACAGTCTTTAACTATGGCTACACCTTC.

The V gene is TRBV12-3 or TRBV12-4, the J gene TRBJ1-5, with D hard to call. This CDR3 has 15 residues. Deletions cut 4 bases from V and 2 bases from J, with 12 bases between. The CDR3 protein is CASSSANYGNQPQHF. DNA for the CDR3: TGTGCCAGCAGTTCGGCTAACTATGGCAATCAGCCCCAGCATTTT.

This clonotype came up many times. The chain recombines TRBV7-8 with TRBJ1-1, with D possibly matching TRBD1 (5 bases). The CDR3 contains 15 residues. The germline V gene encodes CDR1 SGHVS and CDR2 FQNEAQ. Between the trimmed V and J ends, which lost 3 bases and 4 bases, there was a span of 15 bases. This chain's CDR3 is CASSLGPRGPTEAFF. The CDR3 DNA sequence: TGTGCCAGCAGCTTGGGACCTCGGGGTCCCACTGAAGCTTTCTTT. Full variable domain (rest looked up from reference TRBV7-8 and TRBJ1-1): GAGVSQSPRYKVAKRGQDVALRCDPISGHVSLFWYQQALGQGPEFLTYFQNEAQLDKSGLPSDRFFAERPEGSVSTLKIQRTQQEDSAVYLCASSLGPRGPTEAFFGQGTRLTVV.

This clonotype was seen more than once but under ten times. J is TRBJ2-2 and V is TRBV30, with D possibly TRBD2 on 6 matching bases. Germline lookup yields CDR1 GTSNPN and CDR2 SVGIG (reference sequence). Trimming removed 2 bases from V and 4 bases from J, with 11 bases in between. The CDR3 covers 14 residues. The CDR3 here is CAWSRGRFTGELFF. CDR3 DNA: TGTGCCTGGAGTCGAGGGAGGTTCACCGGGGAGCTGTTTTTT. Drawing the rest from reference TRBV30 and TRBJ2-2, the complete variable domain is SQTIHQWPATLVQPVGSPLSLECTVEGTSNPNLYWYRQAAGRGLQLLFYSVGIGQISSEVPQNLSASRPQDRQFILSSKKLLLSDSGFYLCAWSRGRFTGELFFGEGSRLTVL.

The CDR3: CSLVSNTEAFF. CDR3 coding DNA: TGCAGCTTGGTCTCTAACACTGAAGCTTTCTTT. The chain is built from TRBV29-1 and TRBJ1-1; D is ambiguous. CDR3 size: 11 residues. Trimming took off 8 bases at V and 2 bases at J, with 9 bases between the two ends. Germline V gene data show CDR1 as SQVTM and CDR2 as ANQGSEA.

The CDR3 here is CATSRGGRGYTF. In DNA, the CDR3 is TGTGCCACCAGCAGAGGGGGTAGAGGCTACACCTTC. The rearrangement links TRBV15 to TRBJ1-2; D remains ambiguous. CDR3 length equals 12 residues. CDR1 is LNHNV, CDR2 YYDKDF, per germline (reference sequence). Trimming took off 1 base at V and 8 bases at J, with 8 bases between the two ends.

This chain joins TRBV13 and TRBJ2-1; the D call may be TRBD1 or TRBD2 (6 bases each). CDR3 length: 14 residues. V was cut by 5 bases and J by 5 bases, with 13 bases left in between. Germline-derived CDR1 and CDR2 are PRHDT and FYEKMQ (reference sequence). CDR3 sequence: CASSHSGANNEQFF. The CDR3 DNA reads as TGTGCCAGCAGCCATTCGGGGGCTAACAATGAGCAGTTCTTC.

The DNA for the CDR3 is TGCAGCGTTGAACGGGACAGGGCAGATACGCAGTATTTT. It encodes CSVERDRADTQYF. The chain is built from TRBV29-1 and TRBJ2-3, with 9 nucleotides matching TRBD1. V lost 2 bases, J lost 4 bases, and 1 base stayed unmatched. The CDR3 runs 13 residues. The germline V gene has CDR1 SQVTM and CDR2 ANQGSEA.

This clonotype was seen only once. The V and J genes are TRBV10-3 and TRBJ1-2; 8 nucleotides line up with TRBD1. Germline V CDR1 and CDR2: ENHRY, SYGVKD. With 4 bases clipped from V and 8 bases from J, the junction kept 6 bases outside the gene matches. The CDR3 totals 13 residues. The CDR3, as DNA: TGTGCCATCAGTGCCCCCGGGACAGGCGGCTACACCTTC. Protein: CAISAPGTGGYTF.

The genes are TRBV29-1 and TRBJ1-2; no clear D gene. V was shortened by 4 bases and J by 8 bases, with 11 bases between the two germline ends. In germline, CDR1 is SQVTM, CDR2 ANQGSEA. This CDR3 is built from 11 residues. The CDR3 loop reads CSVAGKEGYTF. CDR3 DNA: TGCAGCGTTGCCGGGAAGGAAGGCTACACCTTC.

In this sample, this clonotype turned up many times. CDR3 region: CASSHGTSGNTGELFF. CDR3 nucleotides: TGTGCCAGCAGTCACGGGACTAGCGGCAACACCGGGGAGCTGTTTTTT. V and J are TRBV7-2 and TRBJ2-2; 11 bases align to TRBD2. The CDR3 runs to 16 residues. Germline CDR1 and CDR2: SGHTA and FQGNSA. The junction had 5 bases not matched to a gene; V was cut back by 6 bases and J by 2 bases.

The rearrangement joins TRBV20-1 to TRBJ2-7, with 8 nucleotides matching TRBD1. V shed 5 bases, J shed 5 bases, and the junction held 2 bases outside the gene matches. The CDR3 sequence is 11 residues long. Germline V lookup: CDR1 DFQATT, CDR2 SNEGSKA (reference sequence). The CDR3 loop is CSASDRDEQYF. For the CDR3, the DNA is TGCAGTGCTTCGGACAGGGACGAGCAGTACTTC.

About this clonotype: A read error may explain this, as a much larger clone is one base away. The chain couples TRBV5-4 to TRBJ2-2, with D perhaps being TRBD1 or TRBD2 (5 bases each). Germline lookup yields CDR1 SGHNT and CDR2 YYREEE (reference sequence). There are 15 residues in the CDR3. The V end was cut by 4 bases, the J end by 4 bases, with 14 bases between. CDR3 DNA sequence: TGTGCCAGCAGCGGGGGACCAGAAGGCACCGGGGAGCTGTTTTTT. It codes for CASSGGPEGTGELFF.

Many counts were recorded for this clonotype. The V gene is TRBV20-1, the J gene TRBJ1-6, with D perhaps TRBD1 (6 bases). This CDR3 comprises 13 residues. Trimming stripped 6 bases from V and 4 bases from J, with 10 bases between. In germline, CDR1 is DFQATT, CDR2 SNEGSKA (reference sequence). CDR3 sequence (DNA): TGCAGTGCAAGACAGGCTTATAATTCACCCCTCCACTTT. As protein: CSARQAYNSPLHF.

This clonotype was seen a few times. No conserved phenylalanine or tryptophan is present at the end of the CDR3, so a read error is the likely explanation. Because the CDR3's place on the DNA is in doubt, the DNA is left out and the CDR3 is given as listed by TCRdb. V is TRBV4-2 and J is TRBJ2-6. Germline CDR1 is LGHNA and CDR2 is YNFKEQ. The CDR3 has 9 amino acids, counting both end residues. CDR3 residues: CASSPIRTS.